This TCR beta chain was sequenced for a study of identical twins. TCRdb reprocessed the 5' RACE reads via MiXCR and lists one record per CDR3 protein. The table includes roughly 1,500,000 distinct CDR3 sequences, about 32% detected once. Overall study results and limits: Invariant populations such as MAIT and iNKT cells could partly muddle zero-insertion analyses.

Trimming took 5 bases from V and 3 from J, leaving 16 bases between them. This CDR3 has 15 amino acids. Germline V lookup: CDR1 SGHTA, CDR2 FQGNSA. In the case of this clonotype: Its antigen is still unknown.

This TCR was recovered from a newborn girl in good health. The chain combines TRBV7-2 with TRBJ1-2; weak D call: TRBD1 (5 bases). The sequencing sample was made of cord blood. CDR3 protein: CASSATGTNYYGYTF. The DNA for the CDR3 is TGTGCCAGCAGCGCTACAGGCACCAACTACTATGGCTACACCTTC.